These 20 T cell receptor beta chains originate from one sample sequenced in a study of metastatic and nonmetastatic thyroid tumors. TCRdb redid the clone calls on the PCR reads using MiXCR. This sample yields roughly 40,000 clones, of which 17% are seen a single time; roughly 5.6% belongs to the top ten. All patients were untreated before thyroid surgery. Input material: blood. The receptors shown here come from a male donor with papillary thyroid cancer or a benign thyroid nodule (not recorded which). Some clones in this sample may be carry-over from other donors' samples.

This clone was recorded many times. The chain has TRBV9 and TRBJ2-2, with TRBD2 matching over 9 bases. Germline CDR1 reads SGDLS; CDR2 reads YYNGEE. With V trimmed by 5 bases and J by 3 bases, 11 bases remained unmatched. This CDR3 is 17 amino acids long. CDR3 sequence (DNA): TGTGCCAGCAGAGGGCGCGGCGGGGGGGCCGACACCGGGGAGCTGTTTTTT. Protein sequence: CASRGRGGGADTGELFF.

This clone was seen only a few times. The rearrangement joins TRBV12-3 or TRBV12-4 to TRBJ2-5, with 8 positions matching TRBD1. There are 16 residues in the CDR3. V lost 7 bases, J lost 10 bases, and 20 bases stayed unmatched. CDR3 sequence reads: CASISATLDRATVQYF. CDR3 bases: TGTGCCAGCATTTCCGCCACCCTGGACAGGGCGACGGTCCAGTACTTC.

This clone was seen just once. The chain joins TRBV20-1 to TRBJ2-1; D remains unclear. CDR3 length equals 15 residues. V dropped 3 bases and J dropped 0 bases, with 12 bases sitting between them. CDR1 and CDR2 from the germline V gene are DFQATT and SNEGSKA (reference sequence). The CDR3 sequence is CSASPPGRSYNEQFF. In DNA form, the CDR3 reads TGCAGTGCTAGTCCTCCAGGCCGCTCCTACAATGAGCAGTTCTTC.

This clone was detected many times. The chain combines TRBV24-1 with TRBJ2-5, with D uncertain. V was clipped by 9 bases and J by 1 base, with 11 bases between them. Germline loops: CDR1 KGHDR, CDR2 SFDVKD. The CDR3 is 13 residues long. The CDR3 reads CATFWAGQETQYF. CDR3 nucleotides: TGTGCCACCTTTTGGGCAGGCCAAGAGACCCAGTACTTC.

This clone was counted ten times or more. The gene calls are TRBV7-9 and TRBJ1-1; D uncertain. The CDR3 runs to 13 residues. Trimming shortened V by 5 bases and J by 5 bases, and 12 bases separated the two germline ends. CDR1 SEHNR and CDR2 FQNEAQ come from the germline V gene (reference sequence). The CDR3 here is CASSPSPGTEAFF. The CDR3, as DNA: TGTGCCAGCAGCCCATCCCCGGGGACTGAAGCTTTCTTT.

The V and J genes are TRBV5-1 and TRBJ2-3; D may be TRBD2 (5 bases). Germline V gene lookup returns CDR1 SGHRS and CDR2 YFSETQ. V was pared by 4 bases and J by 2 bases, with 11 bases between. This CDR3 has 14 amino acids. The CDR3 nucleotides read TGCGCCAGCAGCGGGAGCTTCTTCACAGATACGCAGTATTTT. It yields the protein CASSGSFFTDTQYF.

There are many counts of this clone. V and J are TRBV5-5 and TRBJ2-7, with unresolved D. The germline CDR1 and CDR2 sequences are SGHKS and YYEKEE (reference sequence). The ends were cut back, 4 bases at V and 7 bases at J, with 9 bases in the middle. This CDR3 is 11 amino acids long. As DNA, the CDR3 is TGTGCCAGCAGCCAGCGACGGGAGCAGTACTTC. Its translation: CASSQRREQYF.

This clone was seen many times. The V gene is TRBV29-1, the J gene TRBJ2-3; D not resolved. Trimming cost V 7 bases and J 2 bases, with 13 bases left between them. The CDR3 totals 13 residues. Germline V gives CDR1 SQVTM, CDR2 ANQGSEA. The CDR3 bases are TGCAGCGCCACCGAGCCCCCCACAGATACGCAGTATTTT. Translation gives CSATEPPTDTQYF.

In its sample, this clone was seen many times. This chain connects TRBV12-3 or TRBV12-4 to TRBJ1-1; no clear D. Trimming shortened V by 6 bases and J by 6 bases, and 14 bases separated the two germline ends. This CDR3 spans 13 amino acids. This CDR3 reads CASREIRLPEAFF. DNA for the CDR3: TGTGCCAGCAGGGAGATACGGCTCCCTGAAGCTTTCTTT.

The rearrangement uses TRBV6-6 and TRBJ1-6, with 7 bases lining up with TRBD1. The CDR3 is 16 amino acids. Germline lookup yields CDR1 MNHNY and CDR2 SVGAGI (reference sequence). V shed 3 bases and J 8 bases; nucleotides not matched to a gene: 10. CDR3 sequence reads: CASSYPVQGIYSPLHF. CDR3 in DNA: TGTGCCAGCAGTTATCCGGTACAGGGGATTTATTCACCCCTCCACTTT.

This clone was counted between two and nine times. The junction shows a germline mismatch at one end, possibly a read error. The genes are TRBV10-3 and TRBJ2-7, with 10 nucleotides matching TRBD2. This CDR3 comprises 16 residues. Germline loops: CDR1 ENHRY, CDR2 SYGVKD. CDR3 residues: CSINRNSGRSGREQYF. For the CDR3, the DNA is TGTTCCATCAACCGGAATAGCGGGAGGTCCGGTCGGGAGCAGTACTTC.

This clone came up many times. The chain carries TRBV5-1 and TRBJ2-6; perhaps TRBD1 as D (5 bases). CDR1 and CDR2 from the germline V gene are SGHRS and YFSETQ. The length of the CDR3 is 16 residues. Deletions cut 6 bases from V and 2 bases from J, with 15 bases between. This CDR3 is CASNPIGAAGANVLTF. CDR3 coding DNA: TGCGCCAGCAACCCTATAGGGGCCGCTGGGGCCAACGTCCTGACTTTC.

The table lists this clone with many counts. The V call is TRBV6-1, the J call TRBJ2-3; 8 bases match TRBD1. Trimming at V came to 3 bases and at J to 4 bases, leaving 3 bases not matched to a gene. Germline V gives CDR1 MNHNS, CDR2 SASEGT. This CDR3 is 14 amino acids long. As DNA, the CDR3 is TGTGCCAGCAGTGATGCAGGGGGCGCAGATACGCAGTATTTT. Its translation is CASSDAGGADTQYF.

This clone was observed many times. The rearrangement links TRBV3-1 to TRBJ1-1, with no clear D. Germline CDR1 is LGHDT and CDR2 is YNNKEL (reference sequence). The V gene lost 1 base and the J gene lost 0 bases, with 9 bases spanning the gap. The CDR3 has 15 amino acids. CDR3 DNA: TGTGCCAGCAGCCAAGTCTGGACGGTGAACACTGAAGCTTTCTTT. Amino acids: CASSQVWTVNTEAFF.

This clone was counted ten times or more. The rearrangement joins TRBV19 to TRBJ2-1; D not certain. With 5 bases removed from V and 8 bases from J, the gap between germline ends came to 19 bases. CDR3 length: 15 residues. Looked up from germline, CDR1 is LNHDA and CDR2 is SQIVND (reference sequence). CDR3 loop: CASSPSPSRTDEQFF. In DNA form, the CDR3 reads TGTGCCAGTAGTCCCTCCCCTTCTAGAACGGATGAGCAGTTCTTC.

This clone was found many times. This could be a read error, since a much larger clone is one nucleotide away. The chain links TRBV7-6 to TRBJ2-1; no reliable D call. CDR1 is SGHVS, CDR2 FNYEAQ, per germline. The length of the CDR3 is 14 residues. CDR3 sequence reads: CASSQEISYNEQLF. The CDR3 DNA reads as TGTGCCAGCAGCCAAGAGATATCCTACAATGAGCAGCTCTTC. The complete variable domain, with remaining parts taken from reference TRBV7-6 and TRBJ2-1, reads GAGVSQSPRYKVTKRGQDVALRCDPISGHVSLYWYRQALGQGPEFLTYFNYEAQQDKSGLPNDRFSAERPEGSISTLTIQRTEQRDSAMYRCASSQEISYNEQLFGPGTRLTVL.

This clone was seen repeatedly, ten times or more. The rearrangement joins TRBV5-1 to TRBJ2-2; TRBD1 might be the D (6 bases). This CDR3 region has 14 residues. Germline V gene lookup returns CDR1 SGHRS and CDR2 YFSETQ. Trimming left V 0 bases short and J 10 bases short, with 13 bases between. This chain's CDR3 is CASSLAWGREELFF. CDR3 nucleotide sequence: TGCGCCAGCAGCTTGGCCTGGGGGCGTGAGGAGCTGTTTTTT.

V and J are TRBV5-1 and TRBJ2-2; a possible D gene is TRBD1 (6 bases). V gave up 5 bases and J gave up 0 bases, with 14 bases separating them. In germline, CDR1 is SGHRS, CDR2 YFSETQ. This CDR3 has 16 amino acids. CDR3 loop: CASRLGASANTGELFF. DNA for the CDR3: TGCGCCAGCAGACTGGGGGCTAGTGCGAACACCGGGGAGCTGTTTTTT.

This clone has ten or more counts. One base away lies a much larger clone, so this may be a sequencing read error. This chain uses TRBV11-2 with TRBJ2-1, with 7 bases identical to TRBD2. V dropped 3 bases and J dropped 5; count of bases not matched to a gene: 4. CDR1 is SGHAT and CDR2 is FQNNGV in the germline V gene. The CDR3 runs to 14 residues. The CDR3 DNA is TGTGCCAGCAGCTTTGGGAGGGGACACAATGAGCAGTTCTTC. Amino acid sequence: CASSFGRGHNEQFF.

V gene TRBV5-4 combines with J gene TRBJ2-5; TRBD2 agrees at 10 bases. The CDR3 length is 16 residues. With V trimmed by 2 bases and J by 4 bases, 8 bases remained unmatched. Germline loops: CDR1 SGHNT, CDR2 YYREEE (reference sequence). CDR3 sequence (DNA): TGTGCCAGCAGCTTTAATAGCGGGAGGTGGGGAGAGACCCAGTACTTC. It yields the protein CASSFNSGRWGETQYF. The entire variable domain, with the rest obtained from reference TRBV5-4 and TRBJ2-5, is as follows: ETGVTQSPTHLIKTRGQQVTLRCSSQSGHNTVSWYQQALGQGPQFIFQYYREEENGRGNFPPRFSGLQFPNYSSELNVNALELDDSALYLCASSFNSGRWGETQYFGPGTRLLVL.